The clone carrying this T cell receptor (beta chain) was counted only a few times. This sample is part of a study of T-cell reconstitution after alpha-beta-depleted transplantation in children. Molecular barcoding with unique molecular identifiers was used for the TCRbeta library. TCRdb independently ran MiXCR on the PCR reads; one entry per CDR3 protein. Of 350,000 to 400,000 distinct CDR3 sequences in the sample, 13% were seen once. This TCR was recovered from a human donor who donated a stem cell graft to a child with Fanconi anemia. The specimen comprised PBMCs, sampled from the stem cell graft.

In nucleotides, the CDR3 is TGTGCCAGCAGCGTAGGCGGGGTTAACTATGGCTACACCTTC. This encodes CASSVGGVNYGYTF. The gene calls are TRBV9 and TRBJ1-2; no clear D gene. This CDR3 contains 14 residues. Germline values: CDR1 SGDLS, CDR2 YYNGEE. Trimming took off 0 bases at V and 1 base at J, with 7 bases between the two ends.